Included here is one TCR beta chain sequence, with context. Its antigen remains unknown. Authors' methods: Construction of a distant-metastasis classifier for papillary thyroid cancer relied on CDR3 differences across clinicopathological groups. TCRdb reanalyzed the PCR reads with MiXCR. It is TCRdb's table, rather than the study itself, that gives the V and J calls and clone size. Of tens of thousands of clones listed, around 33% are singletons. Ahead of thyroid surgery, no patient had received treatment of any kind. The data were taken from a study of metastatic and nonmetastatic thyroid tumors. Background on the study: A comparison of repertoires was made across blood and tumor or nodule tissue from malignant and benign thyroid patients. Study results and limitations: Compared with benign nodules, malignant thyroid tumors were reported to have significantly higher TCR beta diversity in both blood and tumor.

The CDR3 contains 14 residues. V trimming: 4 bases; J trimming: 6 bases; junction bases outside the gene matches: 6. Germline V gene lookup returns CDR1 KGHSH and CDR2 LQKENI. The chain couples TRBV18 to TRBJ2-7, with TRBD1 matching 10 bases. Sequenced input: tumor tissue. This receptor was obtained from a female donor with papillary thyroid cancer or a benign thyroid nodule (not recorded which). Some clones in this sample may be carry-over from other donors' samples. The CDR3 loop reads CASSRGQGNGEQYF. In nucleotides, the CDR3 is TGTGCCAGCTCACGGGGACAGGGGAATGGCGAGCAGTACTTC.